Below, one TCR beta chain is given with its context. Other DNA sequences in the same sample also yield this CDR3. The CDR3 has 14 amino acids. Between the trimmed V and J ends, which lost 1 base and 0 bases, there was a span of 6 bases. The germline CDR1 and CDR2 sequences are SGHTA and FQGNSA. This entry belongs to a study of blood T cell repertoires in COVID-19. About the research overall: Sample material is recorded as cDNA or gDNA derived from T cells, B-cell-depleted T cells, or PBMCs.

Original processing notes: Cell counts per sample came from amplifying reference gene primers. The data were produced by immunoSEQ multiplex PCR, yet TCRdb's version contains in-frame clones alone and is incomplete. V and J calls and clone size are as listed in that table; D and trimming were resolved from the DNA. The sample carries roughly 290,000 clones, 89% recorded once. The gene calls are TRBV7-2 and TRBJ1-2; D is uncertain. Sequencing was performed on peripheral blood. The source of this sequence is a woman between 55 and 75 years old with acute or convalescent COVID-19. This CDR3 is CASSLGTSNYGYTF. In DNA, the CDR3 is TGTGCCAGCAGCTTAGGGACTTCTAACTATGGCTACACCTTC.